The 31 T cell receptor beta chains below were found in one sample sequenced in a study of response to subunit inactivated influenza vaccine. In TCRdb, the RT-PCR reads were re-called with MiXCR into one record per CDR3 protein. The table lists about 520,000 distinct CDR3 sequences, around 7.7% of them singletons. The sequenced sample was PBMCs from blood, obtained less than 30 months after vaccination. The receptors were gathered from a man aged 50 to 69 who received an inactivated influenza vaccine.

A few counts support this clonotype. The chain has TRBV12-3 or TRBV12-4 and TRBJ1-2; maybe TRBD1 (6 bases). Trimming took off 4 bases at V and 8 bases at J, with 17 bases between the two ends. CDR3 length: 14 amino acids. DNA for the CDR3: TGTGCCAGCAGTTCGGCGGGGGGCTGGGAAGGCTACACCTTC. Translated, it gives CASSSAGGWEGYTF.

This clonotype was picked up many times. The rearrangement uses TRBV10-3 and TRBJ2-2, with a possible D match to TRBD1 (5 bases). Germline assignment: CDR1 ENHRY and CDR2 SYGVKD. The CDR3 totals 16 residues. The V gene lost 5 bases and the J gene lost 9 bases, with 22 bases spanning the gap. In DNA, the CDR3 is TGTGCCATCAGTATCCACCCGGAACAGGCCCGCCGGGAGCTGTTTTTT. Amino acid sequence: CAISIHPEQARRELFF.

Turning to this clonotype: Compared with germline, one end of the junction differs, possibly owing to a read error. The chain is built from TRBV7-2 and TRBJ2-7, with D maybe TRBD2 (6 bases). The CDR3 is 14 amino acids. Germline V lookup: CDR1 SGHTA, CDR2 FQGNSA. CDR3 DNA: TGTGCCAGCAGCATTTGGGGGGATTCCTACGAGCGGTACTTC. As protein: CASSIWGDSYERYF.

V usage is TRBV6-2 or TRBV6-3 and J usage is TRBJ1-1; no definite D call. V shed 8 bases and J shed 4 bases, with 11 bases lying between them. Germline lookup yields CDR1 MNHEY and CDR2 SVGEGT. The CDR3 totals 12 residues. This chain's CDR3 is CASSRLATEAFF. The CDR3 DNA is TGTGCCAGCTCTCGTTTAGCCACTGAAGCTTTCTTT.

This clonotype showed up many times. The chain uses TRBV29-1 and TRBJ1-2; possible D gene TRBD1, 6 bases. Germline V gene sequence: CDR1 SQVTM, CDR2 ANQGSEA. Between the trimmed V and J ends, which lost 2 bases and 0 bases, there was a span of 10 bases. The CDR3 totals 14 residues. The CDR3 region has the DNA TGCAGCGTTGAACCAACAGGGTCTAACTATGGCTACACCTTC. This sequence encodes CSVEPTGSNYGYTF.

The chain recombines TRBV28 with TRBJ2-1, with TRBD2 identical over 12 bases. The CDR3 covers 15 residues. V shed 6 bases, J shed 6 bases, and the junction held 6 bases outside the gene matches. Germline loops: CDR1 MDHEN, CDR2 SYDVKM. The CDR3: CASSSRTSGANEQFF. In DNA form, the CDR3 reads TGTGCCAGCAGCTCCAGGACTAGCGGGGCCAATGAGCAGTTCTTC.

This clonotype was observed a handful of times. The rearrangement joins TRBV4-2 to TRBJ2-5, with D possibly matching TRBD2 (5 bases). V lost 0 bases, J lost 6 bases, and 8 bases lay in between. This CDR3 comprises 13 residues. Germline CDR1 LGHNA, CDR2 YNFKEQ. CDR3 bases: TGTGCCAGCAGCCAAGAGAGAGGGCAGACCCAGTACTTC. Amino acid sequence: CASSQERGQTQYF.

The rearrangement links TRBV5-6 to TRBJ2-1; perhaps D is TRBD1 or TRBD2 (5 bases each). V lost 3 bases to trimming and J lost 14 bases, with 12 bases between them. This CDR3 region has 11 residues. Per the germline V gene, CDR1 is SGHDT and CDR2 is YYEEEE. CDR3 protein: CASSSGTTEFF. CDR3 bases: TGTGCCAGCAGCTCCGGGACGACCGAGTTCTTC.

There are a few counts of this clonotype. The chain joins TRBV27 to TRBJ2-3; 8 bases fit TRBD2. The CDR3 loop spans 14 amino acids. CDR1 and CDR2 (germline): MNHEY, SMNVEV (reference sequence). J was trimmed by 7 bases and V by 4 bases; bases with no gene match: 7. CDR3 sequence reads: CASSYSAGGHTQYF. CDR3 in DNA: TGTGCCAGCAGTTACTCGGCGGGAGGCCATACGCAGTATTTT.

This clonotype was picked up a small number of times. This chain links TRBV7-2 with TRBJ2-4; D gene ambiguous. The CDR3 is 12 amino acids. Germline V gene sequence: CDR1 SGHTA, CDR2 FQGNSA. Trimming cost V 3 bases and J 4 bases, with 4 bases left between them. The CDR3 nucleotides are TGTGCCAGCAGCTTCGGGAAAAACATTCAGTACTTC. Amino acids: CASSFGKNIQYF.

This clonotype was seen a few times. The chain is built from TRBV20-1 and TRBJ1-2; D ambiguous. Germline V gene lookup returns CDR1 DFQATT and CDR2 SNEGSKA (reference sequence). V dropped 0 bases and J dropped 7 bases, with 6 bases sitting between them. This CDR3 is built from 11 residues. CDR3 sequence: CSARDLSGYTF. CDR3 sequence (DNA): TGCAGTGCTAGAGATCTGAGTGGCTACACCTTC.

This clonotype appeared many times. The gene calls are TRBV5-6 and TRBJ2-2; D uncertain. Trimming removed 6 bases at V and 6 bases at J, with 15 bases between. The germline V gene encodes CDR1 SGHDT and CDR2 YYEEEE. The CDR3 is made up of 14 amino acids. The CDR3 DNA reads as TGTGCCAGCAAGGTCACTCCGCAGGCCGGGGAGCTGTTTTTT. Translated, it gives CASKVTPQAGELFF.

This CDR3 is CSVSTGTGSYGYTF. The CDR3, as DNA: TGCAGCGTATCTACCGGGACAGGGAGCTATGGCTACACCTTC. V usage is TRBV29-1 and J usage is TRBJ1-2; 9 bases line up with TRBD1. Germline trimming cut 6 bases from V and 4 bases from J; bases unmatched to any gene: 9. Germline CDR1 is SQVTM and CDR2 is ANQGSEA. The CDR3 sequence is 14 residues long.

The V gene is TRBV14, the J gene TRBJ2-7; D unresolved. Trimming left V 2 bases short and J 0 bases short, with 11 bases between. Looked up from germline, CDR1 is SGHDN and CDR2 is FVKESK. The CDR3 is made up of 15 amino acids. The CDR3 coding sequence is TGTGCCAGCAGCCAAATGACTCATAGCTCCTACGAGCAGTACTTC. Amino acids: CASSQMTHSSYEQYF.

The chain has TRBV19 and TRBJ2-5, with unresolved D. The V gene lost 2 bases and the J gene lost 0 bases, with 7 bases spanning the gap. Germline CDR1 reads LNHDA; CDR2 reads SQIVND (reference sequence). The CDR3 contains 14 residues. For the CDR3, the DNA is TGTGCCAGTAGTATATACGGATACCAAGAGACCCAGTACTTC. Its protein is CASSIYGYQETQYF.

In this sample, this clonotype turned up many times. This sequence joins TRBV12-3 or TRBV12-4 and TRBJ1-3; no reliable D call. The germline V and J ends were trimmed by 6 bases and 4 bases, with 13 bases remaining between them. The CDR3 loop spans 14 amino acids. CDR3 in DNA: TGTGCCAGCAGACCCCGGGAGACCGGAAACACCATATATTTT. This codes for CASRPRETGNTIYF.

V is TRBV6-5 and J is TRBJ2-3, with 12 nucleotides matching TRBD2. Germline V lookup: CDR1 MNHEY, CDR2 SVGAGI. The CDR3 length is 16 residues. V was pared by 1 base and J by 4 bases, with 3 bases of the junction left unmatched. For the CDR3, the DNA is TGTGCCAGCAGTTACTTAGGACTAGCGGGGTCAGATACGCAGTATTTT. Its protein is CASSYLGLAGSDTQYF.

This clonotype has more than one count but fewer than ten. The genes are TRBV28 and TRBJ1-1; the D gene is possibly TRBD1 (6 bases). The CDR3 sequence is 14 residues long. Trimming stripped 6 bases from V and 3 bases from J, with 14 bases between. Germline CDR1 is MDHEN and CDR2 is SYDVKM. The DNA of the CDR3 is TGTGCCAGCAGCCAGGGGAGTGCGTACACTGAAGCTTTCTTT. Translating gives CASSQGSAYTEAFF.

The sample holds a few counts of this clonotype. The rearrangement links TRBV29-1 to TRBJ1-6; 9 bases line up with TRBD1. The CDR3 totals 15 residues. Germline assignment: CDR1 SQVTM and CDR2 ANQGSEA. With 6 bases clipped from V and 4 bases from J, the junction kept 7 bases outside the gene matches. This CDR3 is CSVRETGGYNSPLHF. The DNA of the CDR3 is TGCAGCGTGAGGGAGACAGGGGGTTATAATTCACCCCTCCACTTT.

The table lists this clonotype with a few counts. The chain is built from TRBV7-2 and TRBJ1-4; no firm D call. Deletions cut 0 bases from V and 8 bases from J, with 7 bases between. This CDR3 contains 13 residues. The germline V gene encodes CDR1 SGHTA and CDR2 FQGNSA. The CDR3, as DNA: TGTGCCAGCAGCTTAGCAGGGCGGGAAAAACTGTTTTTT. Protein product: CASSLAGREKLFF.

This clonotype was observed many times. The J gene is TRBJ2-7, the V gene TRBV29-1, with 9 bases lining up with TRBD2. CDR3 size: 13 residues. The V gene's germline CDR1 is SQVTM and CDR2 ANQGSEA. The ends lost 4 bases at V and 4 bases at J; junction bases unmatched: 5. The chain's CDR3 is CSVVAGGPYEQYF. The CDR3 DNA is TGCAGCGTTGTCGCGGGAGGGCCTTACGAGCAGTACTTC.

This clonotype was recorded a few times. The V and J genes are TRBV28 and TRBJ1-2, with D perhaps matching TRBD1 (6 bases). This CDR3 is 12 amino acids long. Germline lookup yields CDR1 MDHEN and CDR2 SYDVKM. Trimming removed 11 bases from V and 8 bases from J, with 18 bases in between. Here the CDR3 reads CAGRGGAQGYTF. CDR3 in DNA: TGTGCCGGCCGCGGGGGGGCGCAGGGCTACACCTTC.

The chain is built from TRBV29-1 and TRBJ2-3, with 9 bases fitting TRBD2. The J segment lost 1 base and the V segment lost 3 bases, leaving 2 bases of the junction unmatched. Germline V gene sequence: CDR1 SQVTM, CDR2 ANQGSEA. The length of the CDR3 is 14 residues. CDR3 coding DNA: TGCAGCGTTGACAGGACTAGCGGCACAGATACGCAGTATTTT. Amino acids: CSVDRTSGTDTQYF.

This clonotype was detected only a few times. The rearrangement uses TRBV4-2 and TRBJ1-3, with unresolved D. Germline V gene lookup returns CDR1 LGHNA and CDR2 YNFKEQ. The CDR3 consists of 17 residues. The V end lost 0 bases, the J end lost 0 bases, and 12 bases lay between the germline ends. CDR3 DNA: TGTGCCAGCAGCCAAGATCTCGGCTCGAGCTCTGGAAACACCATATATTTT. Protein: CASSQDLGSSSGNTIYF.

This sequence joins TRBV20-1 and TRBJ1-1; D possibly corresponds to TRBD1 (5 bases). Germline CDR1 DFQATT, CDR2 SNEGSKA (reference sequence). The germline V and J ends were trimmed by 6 bases and 3 bases, with 20 bases remaining between them. This CDR3 spans 15 amino acids. The CDR3 loop reads CSASQGFGVYTEAFF. The CDR3 DNA sequence: TGCAGTGCCAGCCAGGGATTCGGGGTGTACACTGAAGCTTTCTTT.

The table lists this clonotype with a few counts. V usage is TRBV4-1 and J usage is TRBJ1-5; 8 nucleotides match TRBD1. CDR3 length equals 13 residues. CDR1 and CDR2 from the germline V gene are MGHRA and YSYEKL. Trimming at V came to 2 bases and at J to 7 bases, leaving 1 base not matched to a gene. The CDR3 DNA reads TGCGCCAGCAGCCAAAACAGGGGGCAGCCCCAGCATTTT. This translates into CASSQNRGQPQHF.

V gene TRBV28 combines with J gene TRBJ2-7; D might be TRBD2 (5 bases). The CDR3 consists of 15 residues. Germline values: CDR1 MDHEN, CDR2 SYDVKM. V was cut by 6 bases and J by 0 bases, with 15 bases left in between. Here the CDR3 reads CASSHGRDNSYEQYF. For the CDR3, the DNA is TGTGCCAGCAGCCACGGACGGGATAACTCCTACGAGCAGTACTTC.

This clonotype was observed at least ten times. The chain is built from TRBV11-2 and TRBJ2-2; no clear D. The CDR3 has 12 amino acids. Germline CDR1 is SGHAT and CDR2 is FQNNGV. Trimming stripped 2 bases from V and 6 bases from J, with 4 bases between. In DNA form, the CDR3 reads TGTGCCAGCAGCTTACTCTCCGGGGAGCTGTTTTTT. It encodes CASSLLSGELFF.

The CDR3 nucleotides are TGTGCCAGCAGACAACCACAGGGGATCTCTGGAAACACCATATATTTT. It is translated as CASRQPQGISGNTIYF. The chain joins TRBV6-1 to TRBJ1-3; 7 bases are shared with TRBD1. J was trimmed by 0 bases and V by 6 bases; bases with no gene match: 8. Germline assignment: CDR1 MNHNS and CDR2 SASEGT. The CDR3 runs 16 residues.

V is TRBV4-3 and J is TRBJ2-2; either TRBD1 or TRBD2 may fit D (5 bases each). The V end lost 1 base, the J end lost 3 bases, and 21 bases lay between the germline ends. The germline V gene has CDR1 LGHNA and CDR2 YSLEER. The CDR3 runs to 19 residues. The CDR3 region has the DNA TGCGCCAGCAGCCAAGTTTTTTCGGGGCTTGCAGACCACACCGGGGAGCTGTTTTTT. This translates into CASSQVFSGLADHTGELFF.

The rearrangement uses TRBV7-8 and TRBJ2-7; 7 positions agree with TRBD2. CDR1 and CDR2 from the germline V gene are SGHVS and FQNEAQ. Trimming took 1 base from V and 5 from J; bases not matched to a gene: 8. The CDR3 is made up of 15 amino acids. In DNA, the CDR3 is TGTGCCAGCAGCTTAGGTCGTGCGGGGGTTCACGAGCAGTACTTC. Translated, it gives CASSLGRAGVHEQYF.